This entry lists 9 T cell receptor beta chains sequenced from one sample in a study of blood T cell repertoires in COVID-19. The method was immunoSEQ multiplex PCR; TCRdb's version includes in-frame clones alone and lacks a portion of them. Of about 440,000 clones detected, approximately 88% appear once; the ten largest clones hold around an eighth. Sample: peripheral blood. The receptors were gathered from a woman aged 50 to 65 with COVID-19, enrolled during active disease.

The gene calls are TRBV11-2 and TRBJ1-1; no clear D. V was trimmed by 1 base and J by 5 bases, leaving 11 bases between them. The CDR3 is made up of 14 amino acids. From germline, CDR1 is SGHAT and CDR2 FQNNGV. CDR3 DNA sequence: TGTGCCAGCAGCTTAGGCGCAGGTTGGACTGAAGCTTTCTTT. Translated, it gives CASSLGAGWTEAFF.

This chain links TRBV2 with TRBJ2-7; D unresolved. V was cut by 4 bases and J by 4 bases, with 5 bases left in between. The germline CDR1 and CDR2 sequences are SNHLY and FYNNEI. CDR3 length equals 11 residues. This CDR3 reads CASSVEYEQYF. The CDR3 bases are TGTGCCAGCAGTGTTGAGTACGAGCAGTACTTC.

The chain is built from TRBV7-9 and TRBJ2-5, with D perhaps TRBD1 (5 bases). V gave up 0 bases and J gave up 5 bases, with 10 bases separating them. Germline V gene sequence: CDR1 SEHNR, CDR2 FQNEAQ (reference sequence). The CDR3 sequence is 14 residues long. The CDR3 region is CASSLAGVLETQYF. For the CDR3, the DNA is TGTGCCAGCAGCTTAGCAGGGGTTCTGGAGACCCAGTACTTC.

The CDR3 nucleotides read TGTGCCAGCAGTTTTAGGGACAGGCTTTTGTATGGCTACACCTTC. This translates into CASSFRDRLLYGYTF. The V and J genes are TRBV28 and TRBJ1-2; 8 bases fit TRBD1. Germline CDR1 MDHEN, CDR2 SYDVKM. V lost 3 bases, J lost 5 bases, and 8 bases stayed unmatched. The CDR3 is 15 amino acids.

The V gene is TRBV4-1, the J gene TRBJ2-3; 10 positions agree with TRBD2. Per the germline V gene, CDR1 is MGHRA and CDR2 is YSYEKL. The CDR3 runs 17 residues. J gave up 5 bases and V 3 bases, and 11 bases lay outside the gene matches. The CDR3: CASSQEPSSGGRDTQYF. The CDR3 DNA follows: TGCGCCAGCAGCCAGGAGCCCTCTAGCGGGGGAAGAGATACGCAGTATTTT.

This clone was recorded only once. The genes are TRBV5-6 and TRBJ2-2, with TRBD2 identical over 8 bases. The CDR3 runs 17 residues. Germline CDR1 reads SGHDT; CDR2 reads YYEEEE. With 0 bases clipped from V and 0 bases from J, the junction kept 4 bases outside the gene matches. CDR3: CASSLEGRGANTGELFF. The CDR3 DNA follows: TGTGCCAGCAGCTTGGAAGGGCGGGGGGCGAACACCGGGGAGCTGTTTTTT. Combining the CDR3 with reference TRBV5-6 and TRBJ2-2 gives the whole variable domain DAGVTQSPTHLIKTRGQQVTLRCSPKSGHDTVSWYQQALGQGPQFIFQYYEEEERQRGNFPDRFSGHQFPNYSSELNVNALLLGDSALYLCASSLEGRGANTGELFFGEGSRLTVL.

The rearrangement uses TRBV5-1 and TRBJ2-7; D not certain. V was shortened by 4 bases and J by 3 bases, with 17 bases between the two germline ends. The germline CDR1 and CDR2 sequences are SGHRS and YFSETQ. This CDR3 is built from 15 residues. The CDR3 spells CASSPIPGLYYEQYF. CDR3 DNA sequence: TGCGCCAGCAGCCCAATACCGGGTCTCTACTACGAGCAGTACTTC.

The chain uses TRBV21-1 and TRBJ2-6; the table calls TRBD1, which could not be checked here. TRBV21-1 is a listed pseudogene. The CDR3 has 21 amino acids. CDR3 loop: CASSTAISTDTPHSGANVLTF. CDR3 DNA: TGTGCCAGCAGCACTGCCATCAGTACGGACACTCCCCACTCTGGGGCCAACGTCCTGACTTTC.

The chain couples TRBV18 to TRBJ1-2, with a weak D call TRBD1 (5 bases). V dropped 6 bases and J dropped 6 bases, with 20 bases sitting between them. The CDR3 has 15 amino acids. The germline V gene encodes CDR1 KGHSH and CDR2 LQKENI. The CDR3 region is CASSFGPQGINGYTF. Written as DNA, the CDR3 is TGTGCCAGCTCCTTCGGTCCCCAGGGTATCAATGGCTACACCTTC.